These 5 T cell receptor beta chains originate from one sample sequenced in a study of cytomegalovirus exposure and HLA in healthy donors. PCR employed 60 Vbeta and 13 Jbeta primers. Produced via immunoSEQ multiplex PCR; TCRdb's table is partial and in-frame only. The data contain 150,000 to 200,000 clones, roughly four fifths of them singletons. Source material: PBMCs. These receptors all stem from a man in his fifties or sixties in good health and CMV-seropositive.

The chain recombines TRBV29-1 with TRBJ2-5; no reliable D call. The last part of the DNA fits TRBJ2-7 better; the J call may be wrong. The CDR3 contains 10 residues. Germline V lookup: CDR1 SQVTM, CDR2 ANQGSEA. In DNA, the CDR3 is TGCAGCGTTGAGAGGAACGAGCAGTACTTC. Amino acids: CSVERNEQYF.

This rearrangement joins TRBV5-4 to TRBJ2-7; tentative D call: TRBD1 (6 bases). Germline values: CDR1 SGHNT, CDR2 YYREEE (reference sequence). The CDR3 is 12 amino acids. V was clipped by 2 bases and J by 7 bases, with 10 bases between them. The CDR3 is CASSFPGVEQYF. DNA of the CDR3: TGTGCCAGCAGCTTTCCAGGGGTTGAGCAGTACTTC.

This sequence joins TRBV5-1 and TRBJ2-3; 7 nucleotides align to TRBD2. CDR3 size: 16 residues. The V and J ends lost 4 bases and 3 bases, in that order; junction bases with no gene match: 11. CDR1 is SGHRS, CDR2 YFSETQ, per germline. CDR3 sequence: CASSRGDLQSTDTQYF. The CDR3 DNA is TGCGCCAGCAGCCGGGGGGACTTGCAAAGTACAGATACGCAGTATTTT.

The chain combines TRBV7-2 with TRBJ2-3; D unresolved. Trimming left V 5 bases short and J 0 bases short, with 12 bases between. Germline V CDR1 and CDR2: SGHTA, FQGNSA. There are 15 residues in the CDR3. The CDR3 region has the DNA TGTGCCAGCAGCCGTGGCGGATCTAGCACAGATACGCAGTATTTT. This encodes CASSRGGSSTDTQYF. Full variable domain (outside the CDR3, taken from reference TRBV7-2 and TRBJ2-3): GAGVSQSPSNKVTEKGKDVELRCDPISGHTALYWYRQSLGQGLEFLIYFQGNSAPDKSGLPSDRFSAERTGGSVSTLTIQRTQQEDSAVYLCASSRGGSSTDTQYFGPGTRLTVL.

The J gene is TRBJ2-5, the V gene TRBV11-2; D might be TRBD1 (6 bases). The germline CDR1 and CDR2 sequences are SGHAT and FQNNGV. Deletions cut 6 bases from V and 2 bases from J, with 16 bases between. This CDR3 has 15 amino acids. CDR3 residues: CASSPVRGEQETQYF. The CDR3 region has the DNA TGTGCCAGCAGTCCCGTCAGGGGTGAACAAGAGACCCAGTACTTC. Together with reference TRBV11-2 and TRBJ2-5, the CDR3 gives the full variable domain: EAGVAQSPRYKIIEKRQSVAFWCNPISGHATLYWYQQILGQGPKLLIQFQNNGVVDDSQLPKDRFSAERLKGVDSTLKIQPAKLEDSAVYLCASSPVRGEQETQYFGPGTRLLVL.